This T cell receptor (beta chain) was recovered during a study of Graves' ophthalmopathy and Graves' hyperthyroidism. In this sample, this clonotype turned up many times. What it recognizes is unknown. Study findings and constraints: The authors also found most expanded thyroid clonotypes above 0.001 frequency in blood. With a specificity of 72.22% and a sensitivity of 60% to 71%, the model predicted ophthalmopathy progression.

V was shortened by 8 bases and J by 5 bases, with 13 bases between the two germline ends. CDR1 MDHEN and CDR2 SYDVKM come from the germline V gene. The CDR3 consists of 13 residues. Investigators amplified TCR beta CDR3 regions from RNA transcripts. RT-PCR was first run with HTBI primers, then multiplex PCR in a second round. MiXCR, applied by TCRdb to the multiplex PCR reads, yields one record per CDR3 protein. The table lists 200,000 to 250,000 distinct CDR3 sequences, roughly 21% of them singletons, with 35% to 55% in the top ten. Moderate-to-severe activity, CAS ≥3, NOSPECS ≥4 and a duration under 3 months were seen in donors with ophthalmopathy. PBMCs stemmed from roughly 9.4 ml of fresh peripheral blood.

Sequencing was done on a sample of peripheral blood. The chain recombines TRBV28 with TRBJ2-4, with D tentatively TRBD2 (5 bases). The clonotype originates from a woman aged 45-65 years with Graves' ophthalmopathy. CDR3: CASGRETQNIQYF. CDR3 sequence (DNA): TGTGCCAGCGGAAGGGAGACCCAAAACATTCAGTACTTC. The complete variable domain, with remaining parts taken from reference TRBV28 and TRBJ2-4, reads DVKVTQSSRYLVKRTGEKVFLECVQDMDHENMFWYRQDPGLGLRLIYFSYDVKMKEKGDIPEGYSVSREKKERFSLILESASTNQTSMYLCASGRETQNIQYFGAGTRLSVL.